Included here is one T cell receptor (beta chain) sequence, with context. The CDR3 is made up of 16 amino acids. The data are from a study of monozygotic twins with inflammatory bowel disease. No sorting of T cells preceded isolation of total RNA from whole blood. Each UMI harboured a 6-nucleotide sample barcode and was appended via template switching. For each CDR3 protein, TCRdb gives one entry from its re-call of the 5' RACE reads, without DNA. The sample spans approximately 400,000 distinct CDR3 sequences; the ten largest clones claim less than 2.5%. The TCR comes from a human donor with ulcerative colitis or Crohn's disease, or a healthy co-twin of an affected twin (not recorded which). Sequencing was performed on blood. This rearrangement joins TRBV12-3 or TRBV12-4 to TRBJ2-3. The CDR3 spells CASSPQTGTSTDTQYF.